The clone carrying this T cell receptor (beta chain) showed up just once. The antigen is not known. The primer mix had 60 Vbeta and 13 Jbeta primers. Sequencing used immunoSEQ multiplex PCR; TCRdb keeps in-frame clones, though not all of them. This table holds roughly 130,000 clones, roughly four fifths found once. These data belong to a study of cytomegalovirus exposure and HLA in healthy donors. Study-wide background: Sequencing of about 179 million T cells in an earlier analysis found approximately 120 million unique TCR beta sequences.

Study-level results: Three of the chains that were CMV-associated were confirmed in vitro to be specific for CMV antigens. Earlier results showed most TCR beta V segments being productive about 87% or about 30% of the time. Information on immune exposure was restricted to one variable (CMV serostatus).

The CDR3 has 14 amino acids. Germline CDR1 and CDR2: SGHVS and FQNEAQ. V dropped 4 bases and J dropped 4; count of bases not matched to a gene: 6. The sample comprised PBMCs. This clonotype was obtained from a woman aged 40 to 50 in good health and CMV-seropositive. This chain joins TRBV7-8 and TRBJ2-7; 8 bases are shared with TRBD2. CDR3 region: CASSYGTREYEQYF. The CDR3 coding sequence is TGTGCCAGCAGCTACGGGACTAGGGAGTACGAGCAGTACTTC.